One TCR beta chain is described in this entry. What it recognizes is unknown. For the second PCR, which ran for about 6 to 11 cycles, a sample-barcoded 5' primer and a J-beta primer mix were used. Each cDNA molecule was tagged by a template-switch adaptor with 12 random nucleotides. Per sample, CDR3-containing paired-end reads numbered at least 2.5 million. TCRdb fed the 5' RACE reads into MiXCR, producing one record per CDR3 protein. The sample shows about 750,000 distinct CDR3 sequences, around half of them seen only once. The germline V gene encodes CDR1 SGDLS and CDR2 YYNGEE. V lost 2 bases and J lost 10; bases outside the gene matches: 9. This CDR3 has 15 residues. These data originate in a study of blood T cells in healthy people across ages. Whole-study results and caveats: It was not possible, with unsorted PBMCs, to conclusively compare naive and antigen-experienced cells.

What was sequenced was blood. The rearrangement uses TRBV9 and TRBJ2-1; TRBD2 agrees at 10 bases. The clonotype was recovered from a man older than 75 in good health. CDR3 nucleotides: TGTGCCAGCAGCGTTATCGGGCTAGCGGGAGCAGAGCAGTTCTTC. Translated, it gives CASSVIGLAGAEQFF.